This T cell receptor beta chain stems from a study of blood T cell repertoires in COVID-19. As for the study in general: Samples representing acute and convalescent COVID-19 were sourced from the United States, Italy and Spain. PBMCs, B-cell-depleted T cells, or T cells provided the cDNA or gDNA that made up the material.

Per the original data handling: Estimation of nucleated cell counts relied on the amplification of reference gene primers. Using immunoSEQ multiplex PCR, the repertoire was profiled, and TCRdb retains in-frame clones only, with some absent. V and J calls and clone size are those listed in that table; D and trimming were worked out from the DNA. This sample has roughly 66,000 clones, with more than 90% found just once. This clone showed up just once. V gave up 5 bases and J gave up 0 bases; unmatched junction bases: 9. This CDR3 contains 18 residues. Per the germline V gene, CDR1 is SGHTA and CDR2 is FQGNSA.

The clonotype originates from a human donor with active COVID-19. The donor label of this sample is uncertain. Material: peripheral blood. The chain is built from TRBV7-2 and TRBJ1-4, with TRBD1 matching 10 bases. The CDR3 sequence: CASSGDRGPPTTNEKLFF. In DNA form, the CDR3 reads TGTGCCAGCAGCGGGGACAGGGGCCCCCCGACAACTAATGAAAAACTGTTTTTT. The variable domain in full, with the rest retrieved from reference TRBV7-2 and TRBJ1-4, is GAGVSQSPSNKVTEKGKDVELRCDPISGHTALYWYRQSLGQGLEFLIYFQGNSAPDKSGLPSDRFSAERTGGSVSTLTIQRTQQEDSAVYLCASSGDRGPPTTNEKLFFGSGTQLSVL.